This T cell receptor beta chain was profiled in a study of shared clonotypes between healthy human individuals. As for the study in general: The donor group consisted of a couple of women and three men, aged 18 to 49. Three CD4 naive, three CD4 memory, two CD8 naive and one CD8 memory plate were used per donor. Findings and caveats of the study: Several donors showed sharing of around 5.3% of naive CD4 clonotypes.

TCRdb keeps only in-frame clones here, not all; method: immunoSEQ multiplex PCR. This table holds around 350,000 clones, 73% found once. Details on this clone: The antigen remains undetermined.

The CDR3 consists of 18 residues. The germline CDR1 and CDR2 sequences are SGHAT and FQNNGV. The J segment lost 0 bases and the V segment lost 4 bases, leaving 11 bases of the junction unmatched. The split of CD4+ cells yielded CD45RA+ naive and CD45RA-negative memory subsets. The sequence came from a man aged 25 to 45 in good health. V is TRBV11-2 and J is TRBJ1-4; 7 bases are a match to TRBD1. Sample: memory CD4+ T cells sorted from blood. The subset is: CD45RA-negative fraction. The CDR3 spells CASSWRTGTAATNEKLFF. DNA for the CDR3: TGTGCCAGCAGCTGGCGGACCGGGACAGCTGCAACTAATGAAAAACTGTTTTTT. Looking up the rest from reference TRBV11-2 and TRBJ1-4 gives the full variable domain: EAGVAQSPRYKIIEKRQSVAFWCNPISGHATLYWYQQILGQGPKLLIQFQNNGVVDDSQLPKDRFSAERLKGVDSTLKIQPAKLEDSAVYLCASSWRTGTAATNEKLFFGSGTQLSVL.